The 9 T cell receptor beta chains listed next were all sequenced from one sample in a study of identical twins (TCRdb year 2016). The library relied on 5' RACE. The instrument was an Illumina HiSeq 2000. Using fastp trimming at Q25 and MiXCR clonotype assembly, TCRdb reanalyzed the public sequencing data and kept in-frame beta chains. Under each unique CDR3 protein, matching rows form one entry showing the most common genes and DNA. Present in this sample are 1.5 million to 2 million distinct CDR3 sequences, roughly 35% of which were seen just once. Clones ranked in the top ten supply under 0.35% of the sample. The sample taken for sequencing was cord blood. These receptor sequences come from a newborn girl in good health.

This chain links TRBV7-2 with TRBJ2-4; D may be TRBD2 (6 bases). The end of the DNA aligns better with TRBJ2-5, so the J call may be wrong. CDR1 SGHTA and CDR2 FQGNSA come from the germline V gene. The CDR3 spans 14 residues. The CDR3 region has the DNA TGTGCCAGCAGCCCGGGACTCCCCTTGGAGACCCAGTACTTC. Protein product: CASSPGLPLETQYF.

This clonotype has ten or more counts. The chain has TRBV5-1 and TRBJ2-1; TRBD2 matches 8 bases. The junction had 3 bases not matched to a gene; V was cut back by 4 bases and J by 6 bases. CDR1 is SGHRS and CDR2 is YFSETQ in the germline V gene. This CDR3 region has 13 residues. CDR3: CASSPGLVNEQFF. The DNA for the CDR3 is TGCGCCAGCAGCCCGGGACTAGTCAATGAGCAGTTCTTC.

This chain uses TRBV12-3 or TRBV12-4 with TRBJ1-4; D is unclear. The CDR3 contains 14 residues. Between the trimmed V and J ends, which lost 3 bases and 4 bases, there was a span of 9 bases. The CDR3 here is CASSFQLGNEKLFF. As DNA, the CDR3 is TGTGCCAGCAGTTTTCAACTTGGTAATGAAAAACTGTTTTTT.

This sequence joins TRBV13 and TRBJ2-7; 13 nucleotides agree with TRBD2. The ends lost 5 bases at V and 4 bases at J; junction bases unmatched: 8. The germline CDR1 and CDR2 sequences are PRHDT and FYEKMQ (reference sequence). This CDR3 is built from 16 residues. The CDR3 region is CASSDGTSGDKYEQYF. In DNA form, the CDR3 reads TGTGCCAGCAGCGATGGGACTAGCGGGGATAAATACGAGCAGTACTTC.

This clonotype was counted between two and nine times. The chain joins TRBV5-5 to TRBJ2-3, with TRBD2 matching over 7 bases. CDR1 SGHKS and CDR2 YYEKEE come from the germline V gene (reference sequence). V dropped 0 bases and J dropped 6; count of bases not matched to a gene: 4. This CDR3 is built from 14 residues. The CDR3: CASSLAAGMDTQYF. The CDR3 region has the DNA TGTGCCAGCAGCTTGGCAGCGGGGATGGATACGCAGTATTTT.

This chain links TRBV7-9 with TRBJ2-1, with D hard to call. The CDR3 is 13 residues long. Trimming shortened V by 4 bases and J by 9 bases, and 13 bases separated the two germline ends. CDR1 is SEHNR and CDR2 is FQNEAQ in the germline V gene (reference sequence). This chain's CDR3 is CASSYLSGPEQFF. In DNA form, the CDR3 reads TGTGCCAGCAGCTACCTCTCTGGGCCTGAGCAGTTCTTC.

In its sample, this clonotype was seen many times. V is TRBV29-1 and J is TRBJ2-3; D gene ambiguous. With 5 bases removed from V and 0 bases from J, the gap between germline ends came to 6 bases. There are 12 residues in the CDR3. Per the germline V gene, CDR1 is SQVTM and CDR2 is ANQGSEA. In DNA form, the CDR3 reads TGCAGCGTTAAACCGAGCACAGATACGCAGTATTTT. This codes for CSVKPSTDTQYF.

This clonotype showed up just a few times. The chain combines TRBV5-4 with TRBJ1-1, with a possible D match to TRBD1 (6 bases). Trimming took off 0 bases at V and 6 bases at J, with 12 bases between the two ends. This CDR3 comprises 14 residues. From germline, CDR1 is SGHNT and CDR2 YYREEE (reference sequence). The CDR3 nucleotides read TGTGCCAGCAGCTTGGAAAGGGGGAAGGCTGAAGCTTTCTTT. It codes for CASSLERGKAEAFF.

The CDR3 loop is CATSDLYGTNNTGELFF. The CDR3, as DNA: TGTGCCACCAGTGATTTGTACGGGACTAACAACACCGGGGAGCTGTTTTTT. The chain couples TRBV24-1 to TRBJ2-2, with 7 bases matching TRBD2. CDR1 is KGHDR, CDR2 SFDVKD, per germline. The length of the CDR3 is 17 residues. V lost 0 bases and J lost 2; bases outside the gene matches: 5.